This T cell receptor (beta chain) appears in the sequencing data of a study of cytomegalovirus exposure and HLA in healthy donors (dated by TCRdb to between 2016 and 2019). Regarding the complete study: According to an earlier analysis of 550 to 750 of the donors, about 179 million T cells yielded 117 million unique TCR beta sequences and around 300 Gb of sequence data. A later analysis re-analyzed previously published TCR beta repertoires from 666 donors and added high-resolution HLA genotyping to study TCR occurrence patterns. Because of strong linkage in the cohort, roughly five DR-DQ haplotypes were treated as single units for association and clustering. Among some 410 genotyped donors of the cohort, an average of about 240,000 unique TCR beta nucleotide sequences was sequenced per donor, of which 15% to 20% were non-productive. In an earlier analysis of 500 to 650 of the donors, high-throughput TCR beta sequencing was used to judge whether each TCR beta V gene segment behaved as functional or pseudogenic. Around 320 gigabases of sequencing data and 78 million or so unique TCR sequences were included in an early release covering about 700 HLA-typed donors. The aim of the study was to test whether cataloging public T cell receptors could identify signatures of past pathogen exposure. Every repertoire in the discovery cohort had been generated on one and the same sequencing platform. The number of donors typed differed by locus, with about 629-630 for A, B, C, DRB1 and DQB1, roughly 520 for DQA1, over 600 for DPA1, and 472 for DPB1. Both class I and class II loci were covered by HLA typing, at four-digit resolution. In the later analysis, no new phenotypic data were used to find candidate immune exposures; instead, reliance was placed on TCR beta sequences and their occurrence across donors. Using immunosequencing, the study profiled T cell repertoires from about 620 subjects and related those repertoires to cytomegalovirus serostatus. Of the 350 to 450 genotyped donors, 65% to 90% were placed in the genetic ancestry cluster associated with self-reported Caucasian donors. High-throughput TCR immunosequencing, statistical association of individual TCRs with disease status, and machine learning were combined to predict cytomegalovirus infection status. Genome-wide SNP genotypes for about 65% of the roughly 670 donors were used in a later genetic analysis, which treated that subset as a discovery cohort. Along with the approximately 600-subject first cohort, a separate validation cohort of 120 different subjects was used. Donor age, sex, ethnicity and CMV serostatus were compiled together with the repertoire data. What the authors observed across the whole study: When HLA alleles, especially DR and DQ, strongly co-occurred, attributing TCR associations to individual alleles was difficult. The study listed 150 to 200 TCR beta chains as associated with cytomegalovirus. In an earlier analysis of under 600 of the donors, most TCR beta V segments were observed in productive rearrangements about 90% or about 30% of the time, broadly matching IMGT annotations. Several of the top co-occurrence clusters appeared to be linked to parvovirus B19, influenza, CMV and Epstein-Barr virus, according to a later analysis. Because the 87-base-pair reads could not distinguish some IMGT-functional V segments, including TRBV6-2 and TRBV6-3, those segments were excluded. The authors suggested that the approach could potentially be generalized to other disease states and immunological phenotypes. Immune exposure information for the cohort was limited to CMV serostatus. According to a later genetic analysis, donors in an Asian-associated ancestry cluster had fewer N-insertions in productive TCRs than the approximately 700-donor mean. This cohort had only TCR beta chains sequenced, and the lack of alpha or paired-chain data limited which features could be detected. Presence/absence analyses assumed roughly uniform sequencing depth across donors, an assumption that may not hold. In both the original and validation cohorts, the classifier was reported to diagnose cytomegalovirus status with high specificity and sensitivity. A few of the identified cytomegalovirus-associated TCR beta chains were confirmed in vitro to be specific for cytomegalovirus antigens. In a later analysis, around 15,000 TCR beta sequences were associated with specific HLA alleles at a false discovery rate of 0.05. A group of highly shared sequence variants was considered likely to be a technical artifact of the sequencing pipeline. About 17 rarely observed V segments, including chromosome 9 orphons, were excluded from the earlier analysis of several hundred of the donors because counts were too low. A later analysis found that most CMV-associated TCR beta chains appeared HLA-restricted, with HLA associations seemingly driven largely by CMV exposure. An association between a missense DCLRE1C variant and V-gene and J-gene trimming of TCR beta chains was found in a later genetic analysis and replicated in an independent cohort. Most TCR sequences were seen in very few donors, while some public TCRs were found in many individuals. Because HLA typing was unavailable for some donors at each locus, only the typed subset was used in association tests. A later analysis found that TCR association rates varied across HLA loci, with DRB1 alleles showing the most associated TCRs and HLA-C alleles the fewest. Correlated functional status among segregating V segments might be attributable to linkage disequilibrium, but an unknown experimental factor could not be ruled out. A further reported finding was that TCR beta sequences accurately predicted the HLA-A and HLA-B alleles for most subjects in the first cohort. In a later analysis, HLA-associated TCR beta chains were found to be more clonally expanded and to have lower generation probabilities than equally common non-associated chains.

Receptors were amplified or captured by the immunoSEQ multiplex PCR assay. The multiplex PCR relied on a mix of 60 forward primers for TCR Vbeta segments and 13 reverse primers for TCR Jbeta segments. Amplification of the CDR3 region of rearranged TCR beta genes was performed with a multiplex PCR assay on genomic DNA. The Illumina HiSeq System was used to sequence the amplified TCR beta libraries as 87-base-pair reads. The authors' pipeline ran thus. A later analysis counted 65 million to 90 million unique TCR beta chains across the 550 to 750 repertoires, and roughly 11 million of these chains were shared by at least two donors. To remove PCR and sequencing errors, raw reads were error-corrected and collapsed into unique sequences using a nearest-neighbor algorithm that merged closely related sequences. CDR3 sequences were aligned to IMGT reference sequences to assign V, D and J gene segments. For a sequence to be retained, a match of at least six nucleotides was required to both a V gene segment and a J gene segment. Rearrangements were classified as productive when the CDR3 lacked stop codons and remained in frame with V and J, and all other rearrangements were classified as non-productive. Following IMGT convention, CDR3 was defined as the stretch from the second conserved V-encoded cysteine up to the conserved J-encoded phenylalanine. The earlier analysis of about 570 of the donors excluded any sequence lacking an unambiguous match to a single V gene segment. An earlier analysis of 550 to 650 of the donors classified V segments as functional when productive rearrangements were above 56.7% and as segregating when the standard deviation between donors was above 5%. A statistical classification framework was developed to diagnose cytomegalovirus status using the catalog of TCR beta chain sequences. In a later analysis, TCR nucleotide sequences were compared against IMGT/GENE-DB human TR gene sequences so that V and J genes could be assigned. Using the TCRdist pipeline, a later analysis assigned CDR3 sequences along with most-parsimonious VDJ recombination scenarios. In a later analysis, every TCR beta chain was defined by the combination of its CDR3 amino acid sequence and its V-gene family, and reads without a unique V-gene family were dropped. A later analysis removed over 500 highly shared, low-generation-probability nucleotide sequences to deal with suspected cross-contamination and a sequencing artifact. In a later analysis, a clonal expansion index for each public chain was calculated from normalized within-repertoire ranks of inferred template counts. In a later analysis, generation probabilities were computed using a VDJ recombination model fitted to out-of-frame rearrangements, and the results were checked against IGoR. A later analysis scored TCR-TCR, TCR-HLA and TCR-CMV co-occurrence with hypergeometric tests, applying a repertoire-size bias correction to TCR pairs. In a later analysis, false discovery rates were estimated by permuting HLA or CMV assignments 20 times. A later analysis grouped co-occurring TCRs with DBSCAN, adding TCRdist sequence similarity when clustering within HLA-allele-positive subsets. Co-occurrence clustering excluded repertoires with fewer than 30,000 or more than 120,000 public chains, plus five with anomalous nucleotide sharing. Drawn from immuneACCESS, this table holds only the in-frame rearrangements with V and J called that TCRdb kept. Clones are partly lost; checked studies trace under half to an unresolved V gene and leave the rest unexplained. The D gene and trimming were derived from the DNA, and the V and J assignments and clone size from that table. This sample lists over 100,000 clones; 84% were detected once. The ten most abundant clones make up 2.5% to 3% of the sample.

A note on this clone: Its specific antigen is unknown. No base quality information exists; no much larger clone differs at one position.

From the germline V gene (reference sequence), CDR1 is LNHDA and CDR2 is SQIVND. The junction shows trimming of 7 bases on V and 7 bases on J, and the gene matches do not reach 6 bases of it. The CDR3 holds 13 amino acids from the cysteine to the phenylalanine. Solely the CDR3 DNA is kept, with 39 bases framed from the first base. The cohort consisted of 650 to 850 healthy bone marrow donors. At the time of sampling, every cohort member was nominally healthy, though immune exposures that went unrecorded were likely present. The donor tested CMV seropositive and was one of the 289 seropositive cohort members. Every donor gave a peripheral blood sample, and the peripheral blood mononuclear cells from that sample were used for TCR beta sequencing. Genomic DNA was extracted from the blood cell samples with the Qiagen DNeasy Blood Extraction Kit.

The chain is encoded by TRBV19 joined to TRBJ2-5, and 10 bases in between align with TRBD1. The TCR was taken from a woman aged 18 to 35 in good health and CMV-seropositive. Sequencing used PBMCs. The sequenced DNA is TGTGCCAGTAAAAAGGACAGGGGGACGACCCAGTACTTC. It is translated as CASKKDRGTTQYF.